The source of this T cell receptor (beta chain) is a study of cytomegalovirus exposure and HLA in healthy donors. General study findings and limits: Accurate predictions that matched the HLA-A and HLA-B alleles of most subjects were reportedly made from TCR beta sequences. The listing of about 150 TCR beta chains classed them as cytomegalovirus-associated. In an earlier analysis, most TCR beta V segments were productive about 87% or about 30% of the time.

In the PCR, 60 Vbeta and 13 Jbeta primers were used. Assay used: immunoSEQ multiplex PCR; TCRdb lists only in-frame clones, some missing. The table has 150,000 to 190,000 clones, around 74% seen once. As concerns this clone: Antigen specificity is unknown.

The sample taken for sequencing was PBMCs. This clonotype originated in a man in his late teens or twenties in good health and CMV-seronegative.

The CDR3 DNA follows: TGTGCCAGCAGCGAAACCCCCCAACGGAACTATGGCTACACCTTC. This gives the protein CASSETPQRNYGYTF. This rearrangement joins TRBV9 to TRBJ1-2, with no clear D. The germline gives CDR1 SGDLS, CDR2 YYNGEE. Between the trimmed V and J ends, which lost 3 bases and 2 bases, there was a span of 14 bases. The CDR3 runs to 15 residues.